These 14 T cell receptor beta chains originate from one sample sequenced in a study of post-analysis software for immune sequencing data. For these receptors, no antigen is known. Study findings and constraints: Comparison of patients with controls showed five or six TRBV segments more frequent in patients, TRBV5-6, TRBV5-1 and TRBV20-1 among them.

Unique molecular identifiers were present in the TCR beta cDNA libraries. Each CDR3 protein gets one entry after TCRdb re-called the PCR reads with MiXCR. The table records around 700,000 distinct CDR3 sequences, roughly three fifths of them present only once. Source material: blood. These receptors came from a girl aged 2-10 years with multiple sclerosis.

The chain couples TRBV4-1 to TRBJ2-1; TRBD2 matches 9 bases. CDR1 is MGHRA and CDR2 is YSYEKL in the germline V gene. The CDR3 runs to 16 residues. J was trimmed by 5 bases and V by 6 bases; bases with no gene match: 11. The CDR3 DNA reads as TGCGCCAGCAGACAAATGGGCGGGAGGGAGAACAATGAGCAGTTCTTC. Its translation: CASRQMGGRENNEQFF.

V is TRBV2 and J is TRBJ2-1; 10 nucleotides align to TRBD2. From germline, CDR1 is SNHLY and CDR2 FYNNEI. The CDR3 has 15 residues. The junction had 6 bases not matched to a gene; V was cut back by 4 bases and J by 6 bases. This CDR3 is CASSVEIAGGNEQFF. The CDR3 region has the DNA TGTGCCAGCAGTGTTGAGATAGCGGGAGGCAATGAGCAGTTCTTC.

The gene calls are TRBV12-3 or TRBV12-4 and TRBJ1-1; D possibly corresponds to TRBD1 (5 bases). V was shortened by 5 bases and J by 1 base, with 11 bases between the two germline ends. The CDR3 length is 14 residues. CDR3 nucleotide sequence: TGTGCCAGCAGTCCAGGAGGGGCGAACACTGAAGCTTTCTTT. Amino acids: CASSPGGANTEAFF.

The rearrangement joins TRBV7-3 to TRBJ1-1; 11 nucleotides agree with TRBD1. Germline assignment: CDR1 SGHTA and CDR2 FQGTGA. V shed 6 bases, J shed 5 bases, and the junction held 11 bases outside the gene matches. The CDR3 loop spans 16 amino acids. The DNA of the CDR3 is TGTGCCAGCAGTAAGGGGACAGGGGGTCTCGGAACTGAAGCTTTCTTT. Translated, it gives CASSKGTGGLGTEAFF.

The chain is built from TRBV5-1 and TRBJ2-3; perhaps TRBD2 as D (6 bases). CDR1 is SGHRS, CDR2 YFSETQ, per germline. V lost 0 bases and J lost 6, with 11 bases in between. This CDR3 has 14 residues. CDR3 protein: CASSLERLGDTQYF. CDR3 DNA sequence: TGCGCCAGCAGCTTGGAGAGACTAGGGGATACGCAGTATTTT.

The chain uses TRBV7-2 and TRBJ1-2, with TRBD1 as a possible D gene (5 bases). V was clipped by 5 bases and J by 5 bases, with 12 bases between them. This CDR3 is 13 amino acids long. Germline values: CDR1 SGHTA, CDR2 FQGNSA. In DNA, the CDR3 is TGTGCCAGCAGCCCGACAGTCCCATATGGCTACACCTTC. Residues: CASSPTVPYGYTF. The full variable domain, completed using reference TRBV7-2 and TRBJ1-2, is GAGVSQSPSNKVTEKGKDVELRCDPISGHTALYWYRQSLGQGLEFLIYFQGNSAPDKSGLPSDRFSAERTGGSVSTLTIQRTQQEDSAVYLCASSPTVPYGYTFGSGTRLTVV.

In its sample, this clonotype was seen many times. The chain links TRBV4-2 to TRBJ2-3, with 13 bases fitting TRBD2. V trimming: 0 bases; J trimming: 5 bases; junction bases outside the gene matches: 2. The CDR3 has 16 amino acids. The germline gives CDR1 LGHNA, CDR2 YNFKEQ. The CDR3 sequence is CASSQERLAGGDTQYF. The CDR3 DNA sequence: TGTGCCAGCAGCCAAGAAAGACTAGCGGGGGGAGATACGCAGTATTTT.

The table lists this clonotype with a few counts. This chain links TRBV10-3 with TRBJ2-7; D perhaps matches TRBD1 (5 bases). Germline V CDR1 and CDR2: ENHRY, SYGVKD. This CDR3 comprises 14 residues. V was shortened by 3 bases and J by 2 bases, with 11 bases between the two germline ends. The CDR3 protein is CAISDRDVPYEQYF. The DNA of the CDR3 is TGTGCCATCAGTGACAGGGATGTCCCCTACGAGCAGTACTTC.

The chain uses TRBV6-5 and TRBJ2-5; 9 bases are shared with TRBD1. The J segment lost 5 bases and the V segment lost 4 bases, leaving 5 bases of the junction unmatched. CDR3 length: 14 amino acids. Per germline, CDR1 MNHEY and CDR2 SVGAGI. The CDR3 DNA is TGTGCCAGCAGTTCACAGGGGGCTACTGAGACCCAGTACTTC. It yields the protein CASSSQGATETQYF.

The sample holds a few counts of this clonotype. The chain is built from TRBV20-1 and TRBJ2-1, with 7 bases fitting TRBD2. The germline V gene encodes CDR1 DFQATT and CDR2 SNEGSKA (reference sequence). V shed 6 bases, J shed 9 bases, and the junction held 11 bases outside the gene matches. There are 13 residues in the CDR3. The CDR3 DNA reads TGCAGTGCAAGGACTAGTAGGGGTAGTGAGCAGTTCTTC. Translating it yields CSARTSRGSEQFF.

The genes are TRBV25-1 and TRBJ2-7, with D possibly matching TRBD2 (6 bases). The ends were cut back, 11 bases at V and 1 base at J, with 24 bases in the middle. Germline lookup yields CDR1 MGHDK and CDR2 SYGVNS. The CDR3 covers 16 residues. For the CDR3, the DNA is TGTGCCCGGACGGGGGATGAGGGAGGTGGGTCCTACGAGCAGTACTTC. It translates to CARTGDEGGGSYEQYF.

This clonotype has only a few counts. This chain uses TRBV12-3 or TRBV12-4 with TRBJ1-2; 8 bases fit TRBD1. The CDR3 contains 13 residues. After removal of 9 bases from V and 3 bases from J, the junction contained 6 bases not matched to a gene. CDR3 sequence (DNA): TGTGCCAGTACCTCAGGGGGCCACTATGGCTACACCTTC. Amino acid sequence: CASTSGGHYGYTF.

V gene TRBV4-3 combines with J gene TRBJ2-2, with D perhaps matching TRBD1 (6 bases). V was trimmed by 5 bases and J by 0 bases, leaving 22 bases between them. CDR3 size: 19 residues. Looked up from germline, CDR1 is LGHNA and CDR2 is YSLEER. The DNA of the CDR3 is TGCGCCAGCAGCGCTCGGGACAAAGCCATGTTCGCGAACACCGGGGAGCTGTTTTTT. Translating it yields CASSARDKAMFANTGELFF.

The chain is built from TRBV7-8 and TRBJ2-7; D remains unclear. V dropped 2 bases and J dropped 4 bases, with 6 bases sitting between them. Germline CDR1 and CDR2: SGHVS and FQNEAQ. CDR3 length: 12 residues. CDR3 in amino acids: CASSLNNYEQYF. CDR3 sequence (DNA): TGTGCCAGCAGCTTAAATAATTACGAGCAGTACTTC. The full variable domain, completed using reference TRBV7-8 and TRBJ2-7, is GAGVSQSPRYKVAKRGQDVALRCDPISGHVSLFWYQQALGQGPEFLTYFQNEAQLDKSGLPSDRFFAERPEGSVSTLKIQRTQQEDSAVYLCASSLNNYEQYFGPGTRLTVT.